One sample yielded the 24 T cell receptor beta chains listed below, sequenced in a study of blood T cell repertoires in COVID-19. The assay was immunoSEQ multiplex PCR, and TCRdb's table has in-frame clones only and misses some. The profile covers approximately 250,000 clones, with 86% appearing a single time and about 8.6% taken by the ten largest. The sample taken for sequencing was peripheral blood. These receptor sequences come from a man in his forties or fifties with active or convalescent COVID-19.

In this sample, this clone turned up a few times. The chain couples TRBV28 to TRBJ1-6, with D possibly matching TRBD1 (6 bases). Germline values: CDR1 MDHEN, CDR2 SYDVKM. The CDR3 loop spans 17 amino acids. Deletions cut 6 bases from V and 8 bases from J, with 23 bases between. CDR3 DNA sequence: TGTGCCAGCAGCCTAGGGGGGGGTGGCAGGGGTGATTCACCCCTCCACTTT. The encoded protein is CASSLGGGGRGDSPLHF.

The chain carries TRBV28 and TRBJ1-4; 9 bases match TRBD1. V trimming: 2 bases; J trimming: 7 bases; junction bases outside the gene matches: 5. The CDR3 has 15 residues. Germline CDR1 MDHEN, CDR2 SYDVKM. The CDR3 sequence: CASSLPGQGREKLFF. Here the CDR3 DNA reads TGTGCCAGCAGTTTACCGGGACAGGGTCGTGAAAAACTGTTTTTT.

This chain connects TRBV24-1 to TRBJ2-2; a possible D gene is TRBD1 (6 bases). Trimming took off 5 bases at V and 7 bases at J, with 19 bases between the two ends. The CDR3 is 16 amino acids. Germline V gives CDR1 KGHDR, CDR2 SFDVKD. The CDR3 loop is CATSALQTGSIGELFF. The CDR3 bases are TGTGCCACCAGTGCCCTACAGACAGGATCGATCGGGGAGCTGTTTTTT.

This clone was seen more than once but under ten times. This sequence joins TRBV3-1 (or the pseudogene TRBV3-2) and TRBJ1-3; 7 bases map to TRBD1. V was pared by 3 bases and J by 2 bases, with 1 base of the junction left unmatched. The CDR3 has 14 amino acids. CDR1 is LGHDT, CDR2 YNNKEL, per germline (reference sequence). The CDR3 loop is CASSQGTAGNTIYF. The CDR3 nucleotides are TGTGCCAGCAGCCAGGGGACAGCTGGAAACACCATATATTTT.

There are many counts of this clone. V and J are TRBV14 and TRBJ2-7; the D is unclear. The V end was cut by 4 bases, the J end by 5 bases, with 12 bases between. The CDR3 has 13 amino acids. CDR1 is SGHDN, CDR2 FVKESK, per germline. CDR3 residues: CASSLGVRDEQYF. For the CDR3, the DNA is TGTGCCAGCAGCCTCGGCGTCCGGGACGAGCAGTACTTC.

This chain connects TRBV4-1 to TRBJ2-1; 7 nucleotides line up with TRBD2. V shed 5 bases, J shed 6 bases, and the junction held 16 bases outside the gene matches. CDR3 length equals 17 residues. Germline V lookup: CDR1 MGHRA, CDR2 YSYEKL. CDR3 sequence (DNA): TGCGCCAGCAGCGATAGCTTAAGCGGGGCTCTTTCCAATGAGCAGTTCTTC. It encodes CASSDSLSGALSNEQFF.

This chain uses TRBV5-1 with TRBJ2-3; 7 positions agree with TRBD1. The CDR3 is made up of 14 amino acids. V dropped 8 bases and J dropped 2; count of bases not matched to a gene: 8. Germline V CDR1 and CDR2: SGHRS, YFSETQ. CDR3 in amino acids: CASNWGQITDTQYF. CDR3 coding DNA: TGCGCCAGTAACTGGGGACAGATCACAGATACGCAGTATTTT.

The chain uses TRBV24-1 and TRBJ2-1; D remains unclear. Per germline, CDR1 KGHDR and CDR2 SFDVKD. V dropped 1 base and J dropped 0 bases, with 15 bases sitting between them. The CDR3 sequence is 18 residues long. This CDR3 reads CATSDLEERSSSYNEQFF. The CDR3 DNA follows: TGTGCCACCAGTGATTTAGAGGAACGGTCCAGCTCCTACAATGAGCAGTTCTTC.

This clone was observed a single time. The V gene is TRBV13, the J gene TRBJ1-1, with D unclear. Trimming shortened V by 5 bases and J by 1 base, and 14 bases separated the two germline ends. This CDR3 contains 15 residues. CDR1 PRHDT and CDR2 FYEKMQ come from the germline V gene (reference sequence). Written as DNA, the CDR3 is TGTGCCAGCAGCCTTTTTGGGGAGCAGAACACTGAAGCTTTCTTT. Its protein product is CASSLFGEQNTEAFF.

DNA of the CDR3: TGTGCCAGCAGTCGAGACAGGCTGGATGGCTACACCTTC. This gives the protein CASSRDRLDGYTF. The chain joins TRBV11-2 to TRBJ1-2; D perhaps matches TRBD1 (6 bases). Trimming pared 6 bases from V and 6 bases from J, leaving 14 bases between. Germline V CDR1 and CDR2: SGHAT, FQNNGV. The CDR3 has 13 residues.

The V and J genes are TRBV7-9 and TRBJ2-3, with 16 bases lining up with TRBD2. Per the germline V gene, CDR1 is SEHNR and CDR2 is FQNEAQ (reference sequence). The V segment lost 6 bases and the J segment 4 bases; nucleotides outside the gene matches: 10. There are 18 residues in the CDR3. Here the CDR3 reads CASSLTVGTSGRADTQYF. The DNA for the CDR3 is TGTGCCAGCAGTTTGACAGTGGGGACTAGCGGGAGGGCAGATACGCAGTATTTT.

This clone was observed a handful of times. The J gene is TRBJ2-1, the V gene TRBV6-1, with D possibly matching TRBD2 (5 bases). Deletions cut 8 bases from V and 3 bases from J, with 8 bases between. This CDR3 region has 12 residues. CDR1 MNHNS and CDR2 SASEGT come from the germline V gene. Here the CDR3 DNA reads TGTGCCAGCGGGAGATACTACAATGAGCAGTTCTTC. It is translated as CASGRYYNEQFF.

The sample holds one count of this clone. CDR3 nucleotides: TGCGCCAGCAGCCAAGATTTATTTGGAAACACCATATATTTT. Its protein product is CASSQDLFGNTIYF. This chain joins TRBV4-1 and TRBJ1-3; no firm D call. Deletions cut 0 bases from V and 3 bases from J, with 6 bases between. Germline V gene sequence: CDR1 MGHRA, CDR2 YSYEKL. The CDR3 sequence is 14 residues long.

The gene calls are TRBV11-2 and TRBJ2-2, with TRBD1 identical over 8 bases. V trimming: 3 bases; J trimming: 2 bases; junction bases outside the gene matches: 5. Per germline, CDR1 SGHAT and CDR2 FQNNGV. The CDR3 is 16 residues long. Here the CDR3 reads CASSFSGQGNTGELFF. CDR3 coding DNA: TGTGCCAGCAGCTTTAGTGGACAGGGAAACACCGGGGAGCTGTTTTTT.

The chain uses TRBV3-1 (or the pseudogene TRBV3-2) and TRBJ2-5; D is perhaps TRBD2 (5 bases). Deletions cut 1 base from V and 0 bases from J, with 12 bases between. CDR1 is LGHDT, CDR2 YNNKEL, per germline (reference sequence). This CDR3 contains 16 residues. The CDR3 DNA reads TGTGCCAGCAGCCAAGGTTCTAGCCCCGACCAAGAGACCCAGTACTTC. Translating it yields CASSQGSSPDQETQYF.

The chain carries TRBV2 and TRBJ1-1, with D maybe TRBD1 (5 bases). Germline V gives CDR1 SNHLY, CDR2 FYNNEI. CDR3 length: 15 amino acids. Between the trimmed V and J ends, which lost 2 bases and 3 bases, there was a span of 13 bases. The CDR3 region is CASSESRQGDTEAFF. DNA for the CDR3: TGTGCCAGCAGTGAATCAAGGCAGGGCGACACTGAAGCTTTCTTT.

The genes are TRBV11-3 and TRBJ2-7; maybe TRBD2 (7 bases). This CDR3 is built from 15 residues. Germline V gene lookup returns CDR1 SGHNT and CDR2 YENEEA. V lost 6 bases and J lost 3, with 18 bases in between. CDR3: CASSSAGGLVYEQYF. The CDR3 region has the DNA TGTGCCAGCAGTTCTGCCGGGGGGCTAGTCTACGAGCAGTACTTC.

The gene calls are TRBV2 and TRBJ2-3, with 7 positions matching TRBD1. V lost 6 bases to trimming and J lost 1 base; unmatched junction nucleotides: 7. The CDR3 is made up of 15 amino acids. Germline loops: CDR1 SNHLY, CDR2 FYNNEI. This CDR3 reads CASRGDSYRTDTQYF. The CDR3 region has the DNA TGTGCCAGCAGGGGGGACAGCTATCGCACAGATACGCAGTATTTT.

The chain links TRBV2 to TRBJ2-7; 8 bases fit TRBD2. This CDR3 region has 14 residues. The ends lost 6 bases at V and 0 bases at J; junction bases unmatched: 4. The germline V gene encodes CDR1 SNHLY and CDR2 FYNNEI. CDR3 bases: TGTGCCAGCAGGACGACTAGCGCCTCCTACGAGCAGTACTTC. It specifies CASRTTSASYEQYF.

The V gene is TRBV3-1 (or the pseudogene TRBV3-2), the J gene TRBJ2-1, with 7 bases aligning to TRBD2. CDR3 length: 15 residues. The V segment lost 4 bases and the J segment 10 bases; nucleotides outside the gene matches: 13. The germline V gene has CDR1 LGHDT and CDR2 YNNKEL (reference sequence). The DNA of the CDR3 is TGTGCCAGCAGCCCACTCGGGGCGGGAGAAGAGGAGCAGTTCTTC. It codes for CASSPLGAGEEEQFF.

The chain combines TRBV7-8 with TRBJ2-1; 8 nucleotides agree with TRBD2. Germline V gives CDR1 SGHVS, CDR2 FQNEAQ. The CDR3 runs to 16 residues. J gave up 0 bases and V 5 bases, and 6 bases lay outside the gene matches. The CDR3 nucleotides are TGTGCCAGCAGCGGAAAGCGGGGGACCTCCTACAATGAGCAGTTCTTC. As protein: CASSGKRGTSYNEQFF.

The CDR3 nucleotides read TGTGCCAGCAGTGTTAATTTTAACTATGGCTACACCTTC. It codes for CASSVNFNYGYTF. V and J are TRBV2 and TRBJ1-2; D unclear. Germline CDR1 is SNHLY and CDR2 is FYNNEI. The CDR3 runs to 13 residues. V lost 4 bases and J lost 1, with 7 bases in between.

The CDR3 protein is CASSLPSRVNEQFF. For the CDR3, the DNA is TGTGCCAGCAGCTTACCTAGCAGAGTGAATGAGCAGTTCTTC. The gene calls are TRBV7-2 and TRBJ2-1; possibly TRBD2 for D (5 bases). CDR1 is SGHTA and CDR2 is FQGNSA in the germline V gene. V lost 2 bases to trimming and J lost 7 bases, with 12 bases between them. The CDR3 consists of 14 residues.

The chain uses TRBV5-1 and TRBJ2-3, with 9 bases fitting TRBD1. The trim removed 3 bases at V and 5 bases at J, leaving 7 bases unmatched. The CDR3 sequence is 15 residues long. Germline-derived CDR1 and CDR2 are SGHRS and YFSETQ. CDR3 nucleotides: TGCGCCAGCAGCTCGGGACAGGGATTGGGAGATACGCAGTATTTT. It translates to CASSSGQGLGDTQYF.